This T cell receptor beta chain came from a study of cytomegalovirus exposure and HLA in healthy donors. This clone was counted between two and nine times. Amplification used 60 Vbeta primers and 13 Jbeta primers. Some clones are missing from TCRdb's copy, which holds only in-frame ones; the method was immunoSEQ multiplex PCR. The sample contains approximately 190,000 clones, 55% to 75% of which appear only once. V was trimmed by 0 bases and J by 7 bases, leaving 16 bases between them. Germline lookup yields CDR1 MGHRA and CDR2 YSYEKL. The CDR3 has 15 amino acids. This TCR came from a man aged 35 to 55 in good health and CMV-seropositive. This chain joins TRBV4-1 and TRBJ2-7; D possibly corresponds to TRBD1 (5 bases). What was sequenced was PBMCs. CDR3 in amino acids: CASSQDQAGWSEQYF. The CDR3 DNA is TGCGCCAGCAGCCAAGATCAGGCAGGGTGGAGTGAGCAGTACTTC.